Below, one T cell receptor (beta chain) is given with its context. Its antigen is unknown. Positive CCR7 selection of CD45RO-negative cells yielded the naive CD8 cells, and terminally differentiated effector memory CD45RA+ cells were excluded. The sample is drawn from a study of shared clonotypes between healthy human individuals. Study results and limitations: In contrast to clonotypes shared by all four donors, non-shared clonotypes had lower generation probabilities.

TCRdb's copy holds only in-frame clones and misses some; the assay was immunoSEQ multiplex PCR. The table includes under 1 million clones, just over 95% detected once. CDR1 MGHRA and CDR2 YSYEKL come from the germline V gene. The ends were cut back, 1 base at V and 4 bases at J, with 4 bases in the middle. The CDR3 is 13 amino acids. This receptor was taken from a man aged 25-45 years in good health. This chain uses TRBV4-1 with TRBJ2-2, with D hard to call. The material sequenced was naive CD8+ T cells sorted from blood. For the CDR3, the DNA is TGCGCCAGCAGCCAAGGCCCCACCGGGGAGCTGTTTTTT. Its protein is CASSQGPTGELFF.